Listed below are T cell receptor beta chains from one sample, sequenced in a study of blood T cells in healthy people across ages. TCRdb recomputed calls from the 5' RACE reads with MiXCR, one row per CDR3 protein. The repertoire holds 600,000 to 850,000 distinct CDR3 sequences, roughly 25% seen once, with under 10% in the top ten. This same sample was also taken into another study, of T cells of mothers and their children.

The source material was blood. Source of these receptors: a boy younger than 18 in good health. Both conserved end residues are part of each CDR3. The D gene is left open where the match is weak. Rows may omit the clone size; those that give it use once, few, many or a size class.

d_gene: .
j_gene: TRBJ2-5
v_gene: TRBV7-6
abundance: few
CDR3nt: TGTGCCAGCAGCTTAACAAGGGAAGTATGGGAGACCCAGTACTTC
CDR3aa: CASSLTREVWETQYF

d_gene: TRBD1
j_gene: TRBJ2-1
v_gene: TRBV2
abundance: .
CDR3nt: TGTGCCAGCAGTCCCTACGGGGACAGGGTCAATGAGCAGTTCTTC
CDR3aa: CASSPYGDRVNEQFF

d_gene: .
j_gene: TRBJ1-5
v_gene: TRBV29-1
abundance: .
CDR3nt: TGCAGCGTTGAGGTTCAGGAAAATCAGCCCCAGCATTTT
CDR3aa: CSVEVQENQPQHF

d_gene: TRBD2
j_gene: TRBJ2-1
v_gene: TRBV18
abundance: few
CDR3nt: TGTGCCAGCTCCGAATCGGGGGGGCATGAGCAGTTCTTC
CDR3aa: CASSESGGHEQFF

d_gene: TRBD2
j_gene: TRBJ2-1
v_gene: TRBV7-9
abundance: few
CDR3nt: TGTGCCAGCACATCGACTAGCGGGGGGCAGAATGAGCAGTTCTTC
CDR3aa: CASTSTSGGQNEQFF

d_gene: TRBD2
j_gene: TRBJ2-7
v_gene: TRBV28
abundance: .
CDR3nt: TGTGCCACCCGGACTAGCGGGTACTACGAGCAGTACTTC
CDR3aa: CATRTSGYYEQYF

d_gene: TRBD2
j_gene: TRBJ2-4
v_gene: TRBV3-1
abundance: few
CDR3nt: TGTGCCAGCAGCCAAGATGGACTAGAGGTGGGCTCAACAAACATTCAGTACTTC
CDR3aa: CASSQDGLEVGSTNIQYF

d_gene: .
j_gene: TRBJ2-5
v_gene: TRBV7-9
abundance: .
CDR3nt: TGTGCCAGCAGCTTAGTCCCCGGGACCGAGTACCAAGAGACCCAGTACTTC
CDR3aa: CASSLVPGTEYQETQYF

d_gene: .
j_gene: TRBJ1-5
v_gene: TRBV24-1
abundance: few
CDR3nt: TGTGCCACCAGTGATGCAGGGAACAATCAGCCCCAGCATTTT
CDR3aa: CATSDAGNNQPQHF

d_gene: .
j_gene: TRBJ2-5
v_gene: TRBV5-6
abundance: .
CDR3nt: TGTGCCAGCAGCACGGCCGTCTTCCAAGAGACCCAGTACTTC
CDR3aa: CASSTAVFQETQYF

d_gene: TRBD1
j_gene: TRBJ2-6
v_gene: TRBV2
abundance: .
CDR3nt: TGTGCCAGCAGTGATTTGAACAGGGGGATTTCCTCTGGGGCCAACGTCCTGACTTTC
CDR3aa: CASSDLNRGISSGANVLTF

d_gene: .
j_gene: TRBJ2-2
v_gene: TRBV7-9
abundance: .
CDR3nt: TGTGCCAGCAATCCCTACGAGAACACCGGGGAGCTGTTTTTT
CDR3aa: CASNPYENTGELFF

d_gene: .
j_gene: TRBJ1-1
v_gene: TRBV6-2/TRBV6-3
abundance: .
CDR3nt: TGTGCCAGCAGTTACGGGGTAGGCAACACTGAAGCTTTCTTT
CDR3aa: CASSYGVGNTEAFF

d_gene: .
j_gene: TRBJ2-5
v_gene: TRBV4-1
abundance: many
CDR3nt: TGCGCCAGCAGCACCAACGGAGCACAGGTGGGAGAGACCCAGTACTTC
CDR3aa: CASSTNGAQVGETQYF